This T cell receptor (beta chain) was captured in a study of response to subunit inactivated influenza vaccine. In germline, CDR1 is ENHRY, CDR2 SYGVKD. CDR3 length equals 18 residues. Trimming left V 7 bases short and J 0 bases short, with 23 bases between. TCRdb re-called the RT-PCR reads through MiXCR, storing one row per CDR3 protein. The sample yields approximately 530,000 distinct CDR3 sequences, less than 7.5% seen once. This clonotype has a handful of counts. The origin of this receptor is a man aged 50 to 69 who received an inactivated influenza vaccine. The gene calls are TRBV10-3 and TRBJ2-3; tentatively, D is TRBD1 or TRBD2 (6 bases each). The sample here was PBMCs from blood, taken less than 25 months after vaccination. This CDR3 is CAINDIGGHGISTDTQYF. The CDR3 nucleotides are TGTGCCATCAATGATATCGGGGGACACGGCATTAGCACAGATACGCAGTATTTT.